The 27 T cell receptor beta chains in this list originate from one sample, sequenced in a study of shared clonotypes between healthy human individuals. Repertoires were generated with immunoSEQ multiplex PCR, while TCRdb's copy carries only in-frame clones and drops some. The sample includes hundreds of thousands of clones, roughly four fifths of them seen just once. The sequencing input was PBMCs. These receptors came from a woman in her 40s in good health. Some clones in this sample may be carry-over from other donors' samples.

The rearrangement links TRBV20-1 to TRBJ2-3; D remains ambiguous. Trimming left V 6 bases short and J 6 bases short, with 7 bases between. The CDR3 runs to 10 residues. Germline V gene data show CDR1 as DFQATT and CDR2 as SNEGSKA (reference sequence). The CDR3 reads CSAVVDTQYF. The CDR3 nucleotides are TGCAGTGCCGTCGTGGATACGCAGTATTTT.

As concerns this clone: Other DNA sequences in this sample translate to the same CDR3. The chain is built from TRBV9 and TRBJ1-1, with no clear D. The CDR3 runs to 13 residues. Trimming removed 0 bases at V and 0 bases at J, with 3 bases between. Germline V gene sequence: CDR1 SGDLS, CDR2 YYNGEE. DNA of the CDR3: TGTGCCAGCAGCGTAGAATTGAACACTGAAGCTTTCTTT. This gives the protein CASSVELNTEAFF.

CDR3 nucleotide sequence: TGTGCCAGCAGCCAAGGGGGAGGGTACTTAGCCGGGGAGCTGTTTTTT. Translation: CASSQGGGYLAGELFF. This chain links TRBV4-2 with TRBJ2-2; 7 bases are a match to TRBD2. The CDR3 spans 16 residues. CDR1 is LGHNA, CDR2 YNFKEQ, per germline. The junction had 8 bases not matched to a gene; V was cut back by 1 base and J by 6 bases.

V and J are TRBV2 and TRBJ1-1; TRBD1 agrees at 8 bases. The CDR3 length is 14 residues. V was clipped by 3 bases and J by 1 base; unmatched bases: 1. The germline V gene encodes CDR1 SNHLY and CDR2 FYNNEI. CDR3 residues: CASSEGQENTEAFF. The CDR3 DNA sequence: TGTGCCAGCAGTGAGGGACAGGAGAACACTGAAGCTTTCTTT.

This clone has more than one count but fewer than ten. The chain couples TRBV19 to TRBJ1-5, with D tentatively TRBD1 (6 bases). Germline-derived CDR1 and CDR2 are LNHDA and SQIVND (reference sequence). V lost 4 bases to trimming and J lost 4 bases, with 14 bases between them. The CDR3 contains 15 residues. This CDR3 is CASSKTGNRNQPQHF. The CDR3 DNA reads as TGTGCCAGTAGTAAGACAGGTAATAGGAATCAGCCCCAGCATTTT.

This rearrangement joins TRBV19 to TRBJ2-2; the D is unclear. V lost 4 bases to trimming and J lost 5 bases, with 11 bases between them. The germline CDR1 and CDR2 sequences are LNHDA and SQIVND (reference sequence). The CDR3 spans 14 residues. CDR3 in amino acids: CASSSGPYTGELFF. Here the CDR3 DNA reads TGTGCCAGTAGTAGCGGCCCTTATACCGGGGAGCTGTTTTTT.

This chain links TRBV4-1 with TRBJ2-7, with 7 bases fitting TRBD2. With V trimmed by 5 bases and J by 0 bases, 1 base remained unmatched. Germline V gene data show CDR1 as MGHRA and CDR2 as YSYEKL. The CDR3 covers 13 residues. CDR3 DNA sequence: TGCGCCAGCAGCAAGCGGGACTCCTACGAGCAGTACTTC. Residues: CASSKRDSYEQYF.

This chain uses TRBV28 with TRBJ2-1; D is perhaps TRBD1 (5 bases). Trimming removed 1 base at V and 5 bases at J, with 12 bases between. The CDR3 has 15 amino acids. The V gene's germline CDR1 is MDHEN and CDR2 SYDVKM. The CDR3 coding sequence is TGTGCCAGCAGTTTATCAGGGCAGGCTAACAATGAGCAGTTCTTC. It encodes CASSLSGQANNEQFF.

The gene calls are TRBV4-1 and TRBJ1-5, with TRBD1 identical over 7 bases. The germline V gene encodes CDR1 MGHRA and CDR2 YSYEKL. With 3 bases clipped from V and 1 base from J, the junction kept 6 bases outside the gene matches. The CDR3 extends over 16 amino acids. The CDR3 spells CASSHPTGRSNQPQHF. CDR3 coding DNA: TGCGCCAGCAGCCACCCGACAGGGAGGAGCAATCAGCCCCAGCATTTT.

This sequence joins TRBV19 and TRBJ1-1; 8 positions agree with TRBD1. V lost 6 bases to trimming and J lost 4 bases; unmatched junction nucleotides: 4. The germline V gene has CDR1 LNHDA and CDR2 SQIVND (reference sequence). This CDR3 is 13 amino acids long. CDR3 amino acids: CASRTTGVTEAFF. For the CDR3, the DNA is TGTGCCAGTAGAACGACAGGGGTCACTGAAGCTTTCTTT. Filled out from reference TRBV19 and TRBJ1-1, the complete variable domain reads DGGITQSPKYLFRKEGQNVTLSCEQNLNHDAMYWYRQDPGQGLRLIYYSQIVNDFQKGDIAEGYSVSREKKESFPLTVTSAQKNPTAFYLCASRTTGVTEAFFGQGTRLTVV.

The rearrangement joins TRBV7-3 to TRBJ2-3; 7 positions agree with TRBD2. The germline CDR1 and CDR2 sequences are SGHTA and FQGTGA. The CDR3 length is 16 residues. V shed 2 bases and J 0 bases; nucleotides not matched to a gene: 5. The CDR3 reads CASSLGRETSTDTQYF. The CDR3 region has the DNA TGTGCCAGCAGCTTAGGGCGGGAGACTAGCACAGATACGCAGTATTTT.

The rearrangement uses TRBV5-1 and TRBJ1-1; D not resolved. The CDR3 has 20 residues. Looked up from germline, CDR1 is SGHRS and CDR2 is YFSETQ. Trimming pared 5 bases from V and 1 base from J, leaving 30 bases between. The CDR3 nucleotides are TGCGCCAGCAGGTCCTCAACTGGGGTCCTAATCAAAGTTAAGAACACTGAAGCTTTCTTT. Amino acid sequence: CASRSSTGVLIKVKNTEAFF.

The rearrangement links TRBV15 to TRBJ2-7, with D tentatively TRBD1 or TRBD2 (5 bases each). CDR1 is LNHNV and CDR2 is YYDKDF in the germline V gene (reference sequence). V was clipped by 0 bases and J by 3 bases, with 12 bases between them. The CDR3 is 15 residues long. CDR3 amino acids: CATSRDPGPSYEQYF. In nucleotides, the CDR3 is TGTGCCACCAGCAGAGATCCGGGACCCAGCTACGAGCAGTACTTC.

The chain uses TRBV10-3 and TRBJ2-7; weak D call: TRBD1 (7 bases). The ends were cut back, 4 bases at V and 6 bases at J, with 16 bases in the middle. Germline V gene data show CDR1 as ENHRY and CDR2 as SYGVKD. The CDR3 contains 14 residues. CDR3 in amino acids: CAISAPEQGGEQYF. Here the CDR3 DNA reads TGTGCCATCAGTGCGCCGGAGCAGGGGGGCGAGCAGTACTTC.

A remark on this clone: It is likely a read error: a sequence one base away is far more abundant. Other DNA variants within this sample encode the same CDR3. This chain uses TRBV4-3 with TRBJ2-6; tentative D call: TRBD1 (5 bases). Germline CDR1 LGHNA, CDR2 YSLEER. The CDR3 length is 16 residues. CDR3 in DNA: TGCGCCAGCAGCCGTGGCCAAGGCTCTGGGGCCAACGTCTTGACTTTC. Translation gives CASSRGQGSGANVLTF.

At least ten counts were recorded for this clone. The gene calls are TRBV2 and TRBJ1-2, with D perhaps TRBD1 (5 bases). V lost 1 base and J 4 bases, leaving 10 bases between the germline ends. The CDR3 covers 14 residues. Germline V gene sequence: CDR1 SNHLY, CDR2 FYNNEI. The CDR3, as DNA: TGTGCCAGCAGTGAAGGATGGCAGGGCTATGGCTACACCTTC. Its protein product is CASSEGWQGYGYTF.

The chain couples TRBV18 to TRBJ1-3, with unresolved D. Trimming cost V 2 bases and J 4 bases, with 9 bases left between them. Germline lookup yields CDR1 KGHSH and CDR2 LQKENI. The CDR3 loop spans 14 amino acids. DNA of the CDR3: TGTGCCAGCTCACCAAACAGCCTAGGAAACACCATATATTTT. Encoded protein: CASSPNSLGNTIYF.

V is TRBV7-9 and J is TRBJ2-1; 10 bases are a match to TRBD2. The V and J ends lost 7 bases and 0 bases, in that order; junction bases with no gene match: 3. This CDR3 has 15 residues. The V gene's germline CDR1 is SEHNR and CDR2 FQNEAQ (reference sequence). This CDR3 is CASKASGSSYNEQFF. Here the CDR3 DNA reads TGTGCCAGCAAGGCTAGCGGGAGCTCCTACAATGAGCAGTTCTTC.

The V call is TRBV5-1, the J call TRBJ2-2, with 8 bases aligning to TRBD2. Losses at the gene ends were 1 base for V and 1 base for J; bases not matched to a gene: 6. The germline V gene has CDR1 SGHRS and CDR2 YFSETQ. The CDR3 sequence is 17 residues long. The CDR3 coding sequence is TGCGCCAGCAGCTTGAAATATAGCGGGAAGAACACCGGGGAGCTGTTTTTT. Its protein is CASSLKYSGKNTGELFF. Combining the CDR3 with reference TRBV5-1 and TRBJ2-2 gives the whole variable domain KAGVTQTPRYLIKTRGQQVTLSCSPISGHRSVSWYQQTPGQGLQFLFEYFSETQRNKGNFPGRFSGRQFSNSRSEMNVSTLELGDSALYLCASSLKYSGKNTGELFFGEGSRLTVL.

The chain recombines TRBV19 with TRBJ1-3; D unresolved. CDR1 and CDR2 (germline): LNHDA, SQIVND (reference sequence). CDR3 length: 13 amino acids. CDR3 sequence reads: CAAGRNSGNTIYF. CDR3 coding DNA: TGTGCGGCAGGCCGGAACTCTGGAAACACCATATATTTT.

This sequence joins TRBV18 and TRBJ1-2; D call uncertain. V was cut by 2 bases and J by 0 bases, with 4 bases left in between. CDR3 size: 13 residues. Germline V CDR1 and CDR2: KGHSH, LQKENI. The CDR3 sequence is CASSPGTNYGYTF. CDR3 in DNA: TGTGCCAGCTCACCAGGGACTAACTATGGCTACACCTTC.

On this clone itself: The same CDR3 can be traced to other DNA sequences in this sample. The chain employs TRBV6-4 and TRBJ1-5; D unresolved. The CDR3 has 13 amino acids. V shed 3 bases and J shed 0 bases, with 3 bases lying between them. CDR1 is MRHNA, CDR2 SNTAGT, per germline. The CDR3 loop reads CASSEGSNQPQHF. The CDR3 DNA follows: TGTGCCAGCAGTGAGGGTAGCAATCAGCCCCAGCATTTT.

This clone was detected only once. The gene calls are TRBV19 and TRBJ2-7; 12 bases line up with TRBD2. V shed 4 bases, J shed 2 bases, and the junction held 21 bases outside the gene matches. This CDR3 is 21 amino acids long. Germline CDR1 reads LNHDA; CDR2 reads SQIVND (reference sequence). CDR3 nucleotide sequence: TGTGCCAGTAGTAGACGGACGGGTTCGACTAGCGGGAGCTCCGTCCCCTACGAGCAGTACTTC. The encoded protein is CASSRRTGSTSGSSVPYEQYF.

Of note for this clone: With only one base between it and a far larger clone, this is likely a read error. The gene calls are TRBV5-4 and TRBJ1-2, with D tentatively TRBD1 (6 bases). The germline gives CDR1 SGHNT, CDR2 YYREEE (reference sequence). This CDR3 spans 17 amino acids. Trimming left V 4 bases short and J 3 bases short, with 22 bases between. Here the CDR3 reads CASSQGKGPSGDYGYTF. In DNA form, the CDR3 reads TGTGCCAGCAGCCAAGGTAAAGGCCCGTCAGGGGACTATGGCTACACCTTC.

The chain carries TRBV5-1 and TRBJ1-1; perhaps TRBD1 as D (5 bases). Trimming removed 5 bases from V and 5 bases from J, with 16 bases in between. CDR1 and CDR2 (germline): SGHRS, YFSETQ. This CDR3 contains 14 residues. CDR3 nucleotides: TGCGCCAGCAGGTTGACAGTAGGGTTGACTGAAGCTTTCTTT. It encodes CASRLTVGLTEAFF.

Here the CDR3 reads CASSFLSRQETQYF. The CDR3 DNA reads as TGTGCCAGCAGCTTTTTGTCAAGGCAGGAGACCCAGTACTTC. This chain joins TRBV5-6 and TRBJ2-5; unclear D gene. CDR3 length equals 14 residues. Deletions cut 2 bases from V and 5 bases from J, with 13 bases between. From germline, CDR1 is SGHDT and CDR2 YYEEEE.

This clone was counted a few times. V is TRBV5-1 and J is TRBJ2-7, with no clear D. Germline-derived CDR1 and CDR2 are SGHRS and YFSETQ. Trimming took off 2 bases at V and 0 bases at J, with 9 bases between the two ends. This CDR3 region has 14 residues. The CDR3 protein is CASSFTMGSYEQYF. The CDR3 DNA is TGCGCCAGCAGCTTTACGATGGGCTCCTACGAGCAGTACTTC.